These 14 T cell receptor beta chains originate from one sample sequenced in a study of T cells after yellow fever vaccination. TCRdb recomputed calls from the 5' RACE reads with MiXCR, one row per CDR3 protein. The sample holds roughly 260,000 distinct CDR3 sequences, 10% to 15% seen once. The sample in question was CD4+ T cells sorted from PBMCs, obtained 45 days after the yellow fever booster vaccination. These receptors were obtained from a man aged 30 to 39 who received the YFV17D yellow fever vaccine.

The V call is TRBV3-1, the J call TRBJ2-1, with 9 bases aligning to TRBD2. With V trimmed by 1 base and J by 5 bases, 6 bases remained unmatched. This CDR3 comprises 16 residues. The germline gives CDR1 LGHDT, CDR2 YNNKEL (reference sequence). The chain's CDR3 is CASSQGGRVFNNEQFF. CDR3 nucleotide sequence: TGTGCCAGCAGCCAAGGCGGGAGGGTTTTTAACAATGAGCAGTTCTTC.

This clonotype has a handful of counts. The chain joins TRBV7-2 to TRBJ2-6; no clear D. Germline V CDR1 and CDR2: SGHTA, FQGNSA. This CDR3 has 15 residues. V lost 2 bases to trimming and J lost 3 bases, with 8 bases between them. The CDR3 bases are TGTGCCAGCAGCTTAATGGGTTATGGGGCCAACGTCCTGACTTTC. Its translation: CASSLMGYGANVLTF.

This clonotype has just a few counts. CDR3 amino acids: CASSFGLTRAGELFF. The CDR3 nucleotides read TGTGCCAGCAGTTTTGGACTTACCAGGGCCGGGGAGCTGTTTTTT. V usage is TRBV27 and J usage is TRBJ2-2; D assignment may be TRBD1 or TRBD2 (5 bases each). Germline assignment: CDR1 MNHEY and CDR2 SMNVEV (reference sequence). The length of the CDR3 is 15 residues. Deletions cut 3 bases from V and 6 bases from J, with 14 bases between.

This clonotype was seen at least ten times. The V call is TRBV12-3 or TRBV12-4, the J call TRBJ2-5; 8 bases line up with TRBD2. This CDR3 spans 14 amino acids. After removal of 5 bases from V and 4 bases from J, the junction contained 6 bases not matched to a gene. The CDR3 nucleotides are TGTGCCAGCAGTCCCGGACTAGCTCGAGAGACCCAGTACTTC. Its translation: CASSPGLARETQYF.

In this sample, this clonotype turned up a few times. The rearrangement joins TRBV7-8 to TRBJ2-1, with TRBD2 as a possible D gene (5 bases). V lost 3 bases and J lost 6, with 15 bases in between. Germline assignment: CDR1 SGHVS and CDR2 FQNEAQ. CDR3 size: 15 residues. The CDR3 nucleotides read TGTGCCAGCAGCTTCACTAGAGGCCGCCCCAATGAGCAGTTCTTC. It codes for CASSFTRGRPNEQFF.

This chain connects TRBV18 to TRBJ2-3; 8 bases match TRBD1. CDR1 and CDR2 from the germline V gene are KGHSH and LQKENI. The CDR3 is 15 residues long. V shed 4 bases, J shed 10 bases, and the junction held 13 bases outside the gene matches. DNA of the CDR3: TGTGCCAGCTCACATGAGGGACAGGTCCCAGCAGCGCAGTATTTT. Protein sequence: CASSHEGQVPAAQYF.

The rearrangement links TRBV27 to TRBJ2-2, with TRBD1 as a possible D gene (6 bases). Germline V gene lookup returns CDR1 MNHEY and CDR2 SMNVEV (reference sequence). Trimming left V 2 bases short and J 6 bases short, with 13 bases between. This CDR3 has 15 amino acids. This CDR3 reads CASSLPQGGAGELFF. The CDR3 region has the DNA TGTGCCAGCAGTTTACCACAGGGTGGGGCCGGGGAGCTGTTTTTT.

At least ten counts were recorded for this clonotype. Its ends do not fully match the called genes, so a read error is possible. V is TRBV9 and J is TRBJ2-1; D remains ambiguous. Germline CDR1 SGDLS, CDR2 YYNGEE. There are 16 residues in the CDR3. The CDR3 DNA reads TGTGCCAGCAGCGTACCCCTCTCCCCCCCATACAGTGAGCAGTTCTTC. This sequence encodes CASSVPLSPPYSEQFF.

The chain combines TRBV30 with TRBJ2-7; D might be TRBD1 (5 bases). V lost 2 bases and J 4 bases, leaving 6 bases between the germline ends. CDR1 and CDR2 (germline): GTSNPN, SVGIG (reference sequence). The CDR3 totals 11 residues. The DNA for the CDR3 is TGTGCCTGGAGTACAGGTTACGAGCAGTACTTC. Its protein is CAWSTGYEQYF.

This clonotype turned up a few times. The chain uses TRBV4-3 and TRBJ2-1; D unclear. CDR1 is LGHNA and CDR2 is YSLEER in the germline V gene. The CDR3 has 17 amino acids. V was clipped by 1 base and J by 0 bases, with 13 bases between them. The CDR3 sequence is CASSQAGWKSSYNEQFF. CDR3 in DNA: TGCGCCAGCAGCCAAGCCGGCTGGAAAAGCTCCTACAATGAGCAGTTCTTC.

The J gene is TRBJ1-6, the V gene TRBV10-3, with TRBD1 matching 7 bases. CDR1 and CDR2 from the germline V gene are ENHRY and SYGVKD. The trim removed 10 bases at V and 4 bases at J, leaving 4 bases unmatched. The length of the CDR3 is 13 residues. CDR3 region: CATGQEYNSPLHF. The CDR3 DNA reads TGTGCCACCGGACAGGAGTATAATTCACCCCTCCACTTT.

The J gene is TRBJ2-3, the V gene TRBV6-5, with D tentatively TRBD2 (5 bases). This CDR3 has 16 residues. V lost 1 base and J lost 1, with 12 bases in between. The germline V gene has CDR1 MNHEY and CDR2 SVGAGI. The CDR3 spells CASSYFTSLGTDTQYF. CDR3 bases: TGTGCCAGCAGTTACTTCACTAGTCTCGGCACAGATACGCAGTATTTT.

J is TRBJ2-5 and V is TRBV12-3 or TRBV12-4; perhaps TRBD1 as D (5 bases). V lost 4 bases and J 0 bases, leaving 18 bases between the germline ends. The CDR3 has 17 residues. The CDR3 is CASSSLGWAGYQETQYF. The CDR3 DNA reads TGTGCCAGCAGTTCCCTAGGGTGGGCAGGGTACCAAGAGACCCAGTACTTC.

This clonotype was seen a few times. The chain carries TRBV27 and TRBJ1-2, with D hard to call. Germline CDR1 is MNHEY and CDR2 is SMNVEV (reference sequence). This CDR3 is built from 13 residues. V lost 7 bases and J 2 bases, leaving 11 bases between the germline ends. For the CDR3, the DNA is TGTGCCAGCACCGCTCATTCCAACTATGGCTACACCTTC. Translation gives CASTAHSNYGYTF.